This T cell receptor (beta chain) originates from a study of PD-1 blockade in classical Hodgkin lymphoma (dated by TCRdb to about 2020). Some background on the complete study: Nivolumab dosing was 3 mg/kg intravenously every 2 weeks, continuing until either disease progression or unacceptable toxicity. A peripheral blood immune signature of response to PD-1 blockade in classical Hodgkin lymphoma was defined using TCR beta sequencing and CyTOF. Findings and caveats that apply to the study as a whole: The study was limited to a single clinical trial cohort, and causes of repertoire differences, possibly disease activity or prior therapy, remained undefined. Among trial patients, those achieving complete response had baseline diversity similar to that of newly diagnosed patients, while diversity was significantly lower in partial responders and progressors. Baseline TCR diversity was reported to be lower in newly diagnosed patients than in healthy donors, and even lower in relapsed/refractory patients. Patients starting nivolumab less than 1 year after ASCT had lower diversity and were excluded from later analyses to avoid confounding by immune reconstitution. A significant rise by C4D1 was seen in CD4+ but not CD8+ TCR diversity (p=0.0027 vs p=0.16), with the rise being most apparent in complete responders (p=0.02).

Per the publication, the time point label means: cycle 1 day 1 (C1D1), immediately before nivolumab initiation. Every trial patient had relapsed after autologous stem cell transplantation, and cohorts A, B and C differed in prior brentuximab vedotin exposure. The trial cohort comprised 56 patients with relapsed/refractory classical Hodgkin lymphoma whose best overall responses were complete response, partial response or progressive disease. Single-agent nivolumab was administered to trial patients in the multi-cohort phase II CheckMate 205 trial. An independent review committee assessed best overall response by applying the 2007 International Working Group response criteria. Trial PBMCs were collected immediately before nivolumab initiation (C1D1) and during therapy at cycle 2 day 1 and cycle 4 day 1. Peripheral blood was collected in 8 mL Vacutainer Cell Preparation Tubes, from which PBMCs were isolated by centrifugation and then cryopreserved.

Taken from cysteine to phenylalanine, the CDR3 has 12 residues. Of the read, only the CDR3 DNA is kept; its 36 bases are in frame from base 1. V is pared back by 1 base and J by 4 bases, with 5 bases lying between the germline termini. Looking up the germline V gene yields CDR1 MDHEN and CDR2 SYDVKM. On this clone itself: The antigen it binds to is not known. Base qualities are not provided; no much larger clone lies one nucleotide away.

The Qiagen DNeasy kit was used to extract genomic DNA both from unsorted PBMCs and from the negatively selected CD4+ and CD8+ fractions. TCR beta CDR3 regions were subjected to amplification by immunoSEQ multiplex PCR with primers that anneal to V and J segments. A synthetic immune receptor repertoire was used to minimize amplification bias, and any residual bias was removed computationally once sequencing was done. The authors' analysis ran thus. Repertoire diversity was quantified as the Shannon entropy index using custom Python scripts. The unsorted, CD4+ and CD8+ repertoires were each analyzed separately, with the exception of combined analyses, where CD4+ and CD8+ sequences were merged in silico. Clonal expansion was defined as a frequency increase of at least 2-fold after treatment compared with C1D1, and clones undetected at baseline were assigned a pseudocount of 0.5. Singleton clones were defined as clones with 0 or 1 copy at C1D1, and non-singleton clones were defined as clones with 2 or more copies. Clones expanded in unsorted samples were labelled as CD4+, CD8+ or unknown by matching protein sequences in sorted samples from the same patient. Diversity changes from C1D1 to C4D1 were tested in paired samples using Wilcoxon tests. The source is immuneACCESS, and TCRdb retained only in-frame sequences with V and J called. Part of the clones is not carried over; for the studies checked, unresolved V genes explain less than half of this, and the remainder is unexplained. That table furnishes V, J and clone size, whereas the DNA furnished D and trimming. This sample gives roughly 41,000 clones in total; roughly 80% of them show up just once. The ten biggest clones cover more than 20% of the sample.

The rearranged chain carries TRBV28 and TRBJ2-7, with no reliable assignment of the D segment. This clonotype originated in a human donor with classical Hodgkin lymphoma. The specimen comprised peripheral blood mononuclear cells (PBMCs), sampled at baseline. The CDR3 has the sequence CASSLSPYEQYF. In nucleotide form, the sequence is TGTGCCAGCAGTTTATCCCCGTACGAGCAGTACTTC. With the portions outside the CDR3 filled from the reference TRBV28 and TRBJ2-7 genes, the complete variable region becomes DVKVTQSSRYLVKRTGEKVFLECVQDMDHENMFWYRQDPGLGLRLIYFSYDVKMKEKGDIPEGYSVSREKKERFSLILESASTNQTSMYLCASSLSPYEQYFGPGTRLTVT.